The 25 T cell receptor beta chains listed next were all sequenced from one sample in a study of cytomegalovirus exposure and HLA in healthy donors. Only in-frame clones appear in the TCRdb table, and some are missing; sequencing was by immunoSEQ multiplex PCR. The repertoire holds 80,000 to 100,000 clones, with approximately 90% as singletons. Specimen: PBMCs. These receptors were obtained from a man aged 25-45 years in good health and CMV-seronegative.

The chain couples TRBV6-1 to TRBJ1-1; D remains unclear. Germline V CDR1 and CDR2: MNHNS, SASEGT. CDR3 length: 15 residues. Trimming cost V 3 bases and J 8 bases, with 19 bases left between them. This CDR3 is CASSDLGRVNLEAFF. The CDR3 DNA reads TGTGCCAGCAGTGATCTAGGGAGGGTAAATCTAGAAGCTTTCTTT.

This chain uses TRBV5-1 with TRBJ1-2; no clear D gene. The CDR3 runs 15 residues. The ends were cut back, 0 bases at V and 2 bases at J, with 11 bases in the middle. CDR1 is SGHRS and CDR2 is YFSETQ in the germline V gene. The CDR3 region is CASSLGPSENYGYTF. CDR3 sequence (DNA): TGCGCCAGCAGCTTGGGTCCGTCCGAGAACTATGGCTACACCTTC.

J is TRBJ2-2 and V is TRBV6-1; D is perhaps TRBD1 (6 bases). The CDR3 covers 14 residues. CDR1 MNHNS and CDR2 SASEGT come from the germline V gene. V gave up 7 bases and J gave up 1 base, with 10 bases separating them. The CDR3 protein is CASTIRGNTGELFF. DNA of the CDR3: TGTGCCAGCACTATCAGGGGGAACACCGGGGAGCTGTTTTTT.

Written as DNA, the CDR3 is TGCGCCAGCAGCTCAACAGGGAATGAGCAGTTCTTC. This translates into CASSSTGNEQFF. The chain recombines TRBV5-1 with TRBJ2-1; possibly TRBD1 for D (6 bases). V gave up 3 bases and J gave up 7 bases, with 8 bases separating them. CDR1 and CDR2 from the germline V gene are SGHRS and YFSETQ. The CDR3 covers 12 residues.

The gene calls are TRBV15 and TRBJ2-7; 7 nucleotides align to TRBD1. Losses at the gene ends were 3 bases for V and 0 bases for J; bases not matched to a gene: 11. The CDR3 sequence is 17 residues long. In germline, CDR1 is LNHNV, CDR2 YYDKDF (reference sequence). CDR3 sequence (DNA): TGTGCCACCAGCAGGGAAAAGGGGGCTTGGAGCTCCTACGAGCAGTACTTC. Protein sequence: CATSREKGAWSSYEQYF.

The V gene is TRBV5-5, the J gene TRBJ2-1, with a possible D match to TRBD1 (9 bases). Germline V CDR1 and CDR2: SGHKS, YYEKEE (reference sequence). V lost 3 bases and J 13 bases, leaving 26 bases between the germline ends. The CDR3 length is 16 residues. The CDR3 DNA sequence: TGTGCCAGCAGCTATCGGACAGGGGCAAAGCGGGAGTCCCAGTTCTTC. This gives the protein CASSYRTGAKRESQFF.

This sequence joins TRBV29-1 and TRBJ1-1; D is perhaps TRBD1 (6 bases). Germline V gives CDR1 SQVTM, CDR2 ANQGSEA. The ends were cut back, 4 bases at V and 7 bases at J, with 10 bases in the middle. CDR3 length: 11 amino acids. Here the CDR3 DNA reads TGCAGCGTTGTGGGACAAATTGAAGCTTTCTTT. This gives the protein CSVVGQIEAFF. The full variable domain, completed using reference TRBV29-1 and TRBJ1-1, is SAVISQKPSRDICQRGTSLTIQCQVDSQVTMMFWYRQQPGQSLTLIATANQGSEATYESGFVIDKFPISRPNLTFSTLTVSNMSPEDSSIYLCSVVGQIEAFFGQGTRLTVV.

This sequence joins TRBV5-4 and TRBJ2-7; 7 nucleotides match TRBD1. The V gene end was trimmed by 4 bases and the J gene end by 3 bases; junction bases not matched to a gene: 7. Germline-derived CDR1 and CDR2 are SGHNT and YYREEE (reference sequence). The CDR3 is 14 amino acids. As DNA, the CDR3 is TGTGCCAGCAGCCCGGACAGGAGCGACTACGAGCAGTACTTC. Translation: CASSPDRSDYEQYF.

In its sample, this clone was seen once. This CDR3 reads CASTRTQTGKETQYF. CDR3 coding DNA: TGCGCCAGCACCCGAACGCAGACAGGAAAAGAGACCCAGTACTTC. This chain uses TRBV5-1 with TRBJ2-5; D may be TRBD1 (6 bases). Trimming removed 6 bases from V and 3 bases from J, with 18 bases in between. Germline CDR1 reads SGHRS; CDR2 reads YFSETQ. The CDR3 length is 15 residues.

Concerning this clone: Other DNA sequences of this sample code for an identical CDR3. The rearrangement joins TRBV28 to TRBJ1-1; 7 nucleotides match TRBD1. The J segment lost 1 base and the V segment lost 0 bases, leaving 2 bases of the junction unmatched. Germline V gene sequence: CDR1 MDHEN, CDR2 SYDVKM. The CDR3 spans 15 residues. The CDR3 region has the DNA TGTGCCAGCAGTTTATGGGGGACAGCGAACACTGAAGCTTTCTTT. Residues: CASSLWGTANTEAFF. Looking up the rest from reference TRBV28 and TRBJ1-1 gives the full variable domain: DVKVTQSSRYLVKRTGEKVFLECVQDMDHENMFWYRQDPGLGLRLIYFSYDVKMKEKGDIPEGYSVSREKKERFSLILESASTNQTSMYLCASSLWGTANTEAFFGQGTRLTVV.

The rearrangement uses TRBV7-2 and TRBJ2-1, with D perhaps matching TRBD1 (6 bases). This CDR3 has 17 amino acids. V dropped 4 bases and J dropped 0 bases, with 16 bases sitting between them. Germline CDR1 SGHTA, CDR2 FQGNSA. CDR3 DNA sequence: TGTGCCAGCAGCTCTCGAGGGACATTGAGCTCCTACAATGAGCAGTTCTTC. Its translation is CASSSRGTLSSYNEQFF.

Details on this clone: This sample also contains other DNA sequences that code for the same CDR3. The chain links TRBV2 to TRBJ1-1; the D is unclear. Looked up from germline, CDR1 is SNHLY and CDR2 is FYNNEI. This CDR3 comprises 11 residues. The germline V and J ends were trimmed by 4 bases and 7 bases, with 7 bases remaining between them. The CDR3 loop reads CASSGEVEAFF. Here the CDR3 DNA reads TGTGCCAGCAGTGGGGAGGTTGAAGCTTTCTTT.

The CDR3 DNA reads as TGTGCCAGCAGCTTAAGAGGACAGACTAACGGAAACACCATATATTTT. This sequence encodes CASSLRGQTNGNTIYF. The gene calls are TRBV7-9 and TRBJ1-3; D perhaps matches TRBD1 (6 bases). The germline V gene has CDR1 SEHNR and CDR2 FQNEAQ (reference sequence). The V end was cut by 2 bases, the J end by 4 bases, with 15 bases between. CDR3 length: 16 residues.

The chain uses TRBV27 and TRBJ1-1, with 7 bases fitting TRBD1. The V segment lost 2 bases and the J segment 1 base; nucleotides outside the gene matches: 4. CDR1 MNHEY and CDR2 SMNVEV come from the germline V gene (reference sequence). This CDR3 spans 15 amino acids. The CDR3: CASSLGDRPNTEAFF. DNA for the CDR3: TGTGCCAGCAGTTTAGGGGACAGACCGAACACTGAAGCTTTCTTT.

The chain uses TRBV7-6 and TRBJ2-7; 8 nucleotides line up with TRBD2. The CDR3 contains 15 residues. Germline lookup yields CDR1 SGHVS and CDR2 FNYEAQ. V lost 1 base and J lost 4; bases outside the gene matches: 6. The chain's CDR3 is CASSLEERGTYEQYF. DNA of the CDR3: TGTGCCAGCAGCTTAGAGGAGCGGGGGACATACGAGCAGTACTTC.

The chain has TRBV14 and TRBJ2-3, with TRBD1 matching 7 bases. V lost 4 bases and J lost 5; bases outside the gene matches: 9. The CDR3 is 15 residues long. Germline V gene lookup returns CDR1 SGHDN and CDR2 FVKESK. CDR3 protein: CASSPDRYLGDTQYF. The CDR3 nucleotides read TGTGCCAGCAGCCCGGACAGGTACCTTGGAGATACGCAGTATTTT. Supplemented by reference TRBV14 and TRBJ2-3, the full variable domain reads EAGVTQFPSHSVIEKGQTVTLRCDPISGHDNLYWYRRVMGKEIKFLLHFVKESKQDESGMPNNRFLAERTGGTYSTLKVQPAELEDSGVYFCASSPDRYLGDTQYFGPGTRLTVL.

The DNA of the CDR3 is TGCGCCAGCAGCTTGTTGGGAGACACGAACACTGAAGCTTTCTTT. Its protein product is CASSLLGDTNTEAFF. This chain uses TRBV5-1 with TRBJ1-1, with unresolved D. Between the trimmed V and J ends, which lost 1 base and 1 base, there was a span of 11 bases. CDR1 is SGHRS, CDR2 YFSETQ, per germline. The CDR3 contains 15 residues.

This CDR3 reads CASSLAGGTSAHYEQYF. CDR3 coding DNA: TGTGCCAGCAGCTTAGCGGGGGGGACTAGCGCTCACTACGAGCAGTACTTC. This sequence joins TRBV7-2 and TRBJ2-7, with TRBD2 matching over 10 bases. V lost 0 bases to trimming and J lost 3 bases; unmatched junction nucleotides: 8. The germline V gene encodes CDR1 SGHTA and CDR2 FQGNSA. There are 17 residues in the CDR3.

This sequence joins TRBV6-5 and TRBJ2-2; 10 nucleotides align to TRBD1. The germline gives CDR1 MNHEY, CDR2 SVGAGI. This CDR3 comprises 15 residues. The V gene end was trimmed by 6 bases and the J gene end by 6 bases; junction bases not matched to a gene: 7. The CDR3 sequence is CASRRGTGESGELFF. CDR3 in DNA: TGTGCCAGCAGGCGCGGGACAGGGGAGTCCGGGGAGCTGTTTTTT.

This chain links TRBV11-2 with TRBJ1-1; a possible D gene is TRBD1 (5 bases). The germline V and J ends were trimmed by 5 bases and 5 bases, with 21 bases remaining between them. The CDR3 is made up of 16 amino acids. Germline V gene data show CDR1 as SGHAT and CDR2 as FQNNGV. CDR3 sequence reads: CASSRWVGGMRTEAFF. The CDR3 DNA follows: TGTGCCAGCAGCCGTTGGGTGGGGGGTATGCGAACTGAAGCTTTCTTT.

The table lists this clone with a count of one. This rearrangement joins TRBV9 to TRBJ2-7; 8 bases fit TRBD2. V trimming: 0 bases; J trimming: 4 bases; junction bases outside the gene matches: 12. Per germline, CDR1 SGDLS and CDR2 YYNGEE. The CDR3 extends over 17 amino acids. CDR3 DNA sequence: TGTGCCAGCAGCGTAGTCCCTAACCGGGAGGGTGGATACGAGCAGTACTTC. This gives the protein CASSVVPNREGGYEQYF.

The chain uses TRBV28 and TRBJ1-1; D not resolved. The V gene's germline CDR1 is MDHEN and CDR2 SYDVKM. Trimming pared 2 bases from V and 0 bases from J, leaving 7 bases between. This CDR3 is built from 14 residues. This chain's CDR3 is CASSLTGLNTEAFF. In nucleotides, the CDR3 is TGTGCCAGCAGTTTAACCGGGTTGAACACTGAAGCTTTCTTT.

The chain couples TRBV29-1 to TRBJ1-2; D not certain. Deletions cut 6 bases from V and 0 bases from J, with 8 bases between. Germline assignment: CDR1 SQVTM and CDR2 ANQGSEA. The CDR3 runs to 12 residues. The CDR3 region is CSVEETNYGYTF. CDR3 coding DNA: TGCAGCGTCGAGGAGACTAACTATGGCTACACCTTC. Using reference TRBV29-1 and TRBJ1-2 for the parts outside the CDR3, the full variable domain is SAVISQKPSRDICQRGTSLTIQCQVDSQVTMMFWYRQQPGQSLTLIATANQGSEATYESGFVIDKFPISRPNLTFSTLTVSNMSPEDSSIYLCSVEETNYGYTFGSGTRLTVV.

This clone was observed a handful of times. The chain links TRBV19 to TRBJ1-2; TRBD1 matches at 8 bases. CDR1 LNHDA and CDR2 SQIVND come from the germline V gene (reference sequence). The CDR3 is made up of 14 amino acids. The V gene end was trimmed by 5 bases and the J gene end by 6 bases; junction bases not matched to a gene: 8. The DNA of the CDR3 is TGTGCCAGTAGTCCAGCCGCCAGGGGGCATGGCTACACCTTC. Encoded protein: CASSPAARGHGYTF.

V gene TRBV2 combines with J gene TRBJ2-5; TRBD2 matches at 10 bases. Per the germline V gene, CDR1 is SNHLY and CDR2 is FYNNEI. The CDR3 runs 19 residues. The trim removed 6 bases at V and 4 bases at J, leaving 20 bases unmatched. The CDR3 here is CASRKGGIMASGSGETQYF. CDR3 sequence (DNA): TGTGCCAGCAGGAAGGGAGGGATAATGGCTAGCGGGAGTGGAGAGACCCAGTACTTC. Looking up the rest from reference TRBV2 and TRBJ2-5 gives the full variable domain: EPEVTQTPSHQVTQMGQEVILRCVPISNHLYFYWYRQILGQKVEFLVSFYNNEISEKSEIFDDQFSVERPDGSNFTLKIRSTKLEDSAMYFCASRKGGIMASGSGETQYFGPGTRLLVL.